This TCR beta chain was captured by sequencing in a study of control samples from healthy donors and cancer patients. Germline V gives CDR1 LNHDA, CDR2 SQIVND (reference sequence). V was shortened by 4 bases and J by 3 bases, with 12 bases between the two germline ends. This CDR3 has 15 amino acids. Profiled with immunoSEQ multiplex PCR; TCRdb holds only in-frame clones, not every one. The sample lists roughly 180,000 clones; about 94% were seen once. This chain connects TRBV19 to TRBJ2-2; perhaps TRBD2 as D (5 bases). This sequence was found in a woman aged 60-75 years in good health. Sequencing input: blood. The CDR3 DNA follows: TGTGCCAGTAGTACCCTCCTCGGGGACACCGGGGAGCTGTTTTTT. It specifies CASSTLLGDTGELFF.